The next 15 T cell receptor beta chains were all read from a single sample in a study of blood T cell repertoires in COVID-19. Assay: immunoSEQ multiplex PCR; the TCRdb copy retains only in-frame clones and omits some. The sample has fewer than 150,000 clones, approximately 90% seen once. Sequences were obtained from peripheral blood. All receptors derive from a woman between 35 and 50 years old with acute or convalescent COVID-19.

The chain has TRBV2 and TRBJ2-4; 11 nucleotides match TRBD2. The germline V gene has CDR1 SNHLY and CDR2 FYNNEI. Losses at the gene ends were 6 bases for V and 8 bases for J; bases not matched to a gene: 6. This CDR3 region has 14 residues. The CDR3 sequence: CASRLLAGGDIQYF. The CDR3 bases are TGTGCCAGCAGACTTCTAGCGGGGGGAGACATTCAGTACTTC. Full variable domain (rest looked up from reference TRBV2 and TRBJ2-4): EPEVTQTPSHQVTQMGQEVILRCVPISNHLYFYWYRQILGQKVEFLVSFYNNEISEKSEIFDDQFSVERPDGSNFTLKIRSTKLEDSAMYFCASRLLAGGDIQYFGAGTRLSVL.

This chain connects TRBV19 to TRBJ2-4; 7 bases match TRBD2. The CDR3 spans 15 residues. The ends lost 1 base at V and 6 bases at J; junction bases unmatched: 6. Germline CDR1 reads LNHDA; CDR2 reads SQIVND (reference sequence). CDR3 region: CASSIGGGRGNIQYF. The DNA for the CDR3 is TGTGCCAGTAGTATAGGTGGGGGGAGGGGAAACATTCAGTACTTC.

The chain carries TRBV28 and TRBJ1-2; D call uncertain. Germline lookup yields CDR1 MDHEN and CDR2 SYDVKM. CDR3 length equals 13 residues. Deletions cut 3 bases from V and 3 bases from J, with 8 bases between. CDR3 sequence reads: CASSLAGDYGYTF. The CDR3 DNA reads TGTGCCAGCAGTTTGGCGGGTGACTATGGCTACACCTTC.

V and J are TRBV29-1 and TRBJ2-7; 7 bases line up with TRBD2. CDR3 size: 11 residues. Looked up from germline, CDR1 is SQVTM and CDR2 is ANQGSEA. CDR3 DNA sequence: TGCAGTGGGGGGGGAACCTACGAGCAGTACTTC. Its translation: CSGGGTYEQYF.

The rearrangement uses TRBV11-2 and TRBJ2-4, with 8 bases that match TRBD1. This CDR3 is 16 amino acids long. The ends lost 5 bases at V and 1 base at J; junction bases unmatched: 7. From germline, CDR1 is SGHAT and CDR2 FQNNGV. CDR3 nucleotide sequence: TGTGCCAGCAGCCCGGCCAGGGGGCCGGCCAAAAACATTCAGTACTTC. This encodes CASSPARGPAKNIQYF.

The rearrangement uses TRBV7-2 and TRBJ2-7, with D perhaps matching TRBD1 (7 bases). The V end lost 3 bases, the J end lost 3 bases, and 9 bases lay between the germline ends. This CDR3 comprises 13 residues. The V gene's germline CDR1 is SGHTA and CDR2 FQGNSA. This CDR3 is CASSFQGGYEQYF. The CDR3 DNA reads as TGTGCCAGCAGCTTCCAGGGGGGCTACGAGCAGTACTTC.

The rearrangement joins TRBV4-3 to TRBJ2-2; D is uncertain. The CDR3 has 14 residues. V was shortened by 0 bases and J by 5 bases, with 7 bases between the two germline ends. CDR1 is LGHNA and CDR2 is YSLEER in the germline V gene. The CDR3 protein is CASSQDFSTGELFF. CDR3 nucleotides: TGCGCCAGCAGCCAAGATTTCAGTACCGGGGAGCTGTTTTTT.

The rearrangement links TRBV5-6 to TRBJ1-2; D uncertain. Germline loops: CDR1 SGHDT, CDR2 YYEEEE. V lost 0 bases and J lost 5, with 11 bases in between. The CDR3 has 14 amino acids. This CDR3 is CASSLARITYGYTF. CDR3 coding DNA: TGTGCCAGCAGCTTGGCCAGGATAACATATGGCTACACCTTC.

This rearrangement joins TRBV29-1 to TRBJ1-5; maybe TRBD1 (5 bases). Looked up from germline, CDR1 is SQVTM and CDR2 is ANQGSEA. This CDR3 has 14 amino acids. V shed 4 bases and J shed 1 base, with 11 bases lying between them. This CDR3 reads CSVGEGASNQPQHF. The CDR3 DNA follows: TGCAGCGTTGGAGAAGGGGCGAGCAATCAGCCCCAGCATTTT.

V usage is TRBV28 and J usage is TRBJ2-2; 7 bases agree with TRBD1. Germline lookup yields CDR1 MDHEN and CDR2 SYDVKM. The CDR3 has 16 amino acids. The V gene end was trimmed by 1 base and the J gene end by 3 bases; junction bases not matched to a gene: 5. CDR3 sequence (DNA): TGTGCCAGCAGTTTATTTCCAGGACAGGACACCGGGGAGCTGTTTTTT. Protein sequence: CASSLFPGQDTGELFF.

This chain joins TRBV4-3 and TRBJ1-2, with unresolved D. Trimming stripped 0 bases from V and 4 bases from J, with 9 bases between. The germline gives CDR1 LGHNA, CDR2 YSLEER. This CDR3 region has 14 residues. The CDR3 nucleotides are TGCGCCAGCAGCCAAGATCGCAGCGCCTATGGCTACACCTTC. It specifies CASSQDRSAYGYTF.

The CDR3 coding sequence is TGTGCCTGGAGTTCGGGGGGCATGGGGACTGAAGCTTTCTTT. Amino acid sequence: CAWSSGGMGTEAFF. This chain links TRBV30 with TRBJ1-1, with D perhaps matching TRBD1 (6 bases). The length of the CDR3 is 14 residues. The V gene lost 2 bases and the J gene lost 5 bases, with 15 bases spanning the gap. In germline, CDR1 is GTSNPN, CDR2 SVGIG (reference sequence).

V and J are TRBV19 and TRBJ2-7, with D hard to call. V lost 4 bases, J lost 3 bases, and 7 bases lay in between. From germline, CDR1 is LNHDA and CDR2 SQIVND (reference sequence). The length of the CDR3 is 12 residues. CDR3 coding DNA: TGTGCCAGTAGTACCTCCTACTACGAGCAGTACTTC. Encoded protein: CASSTSYYEQYF.

This chain connects TRBV28 to TRBJ2-7; 10 positions agree with TRBD1. The CDR3 loop spans 14 amino acids. Unmatched junction bases numbered 7, after V lost 6 bases and J lost 5 bases. In germline, CDR1 is MDHEN, CDR2 SYDVKM. CDR3 in DNA: TGTGCCAGCAGCCGGGACAGGGGAGAGGACGAGCAGTACTTC. Its translation: CASSRDRGEDEQYF. Complete variable domain (other parts from reference TRBV28 and TRBJ2-7): DVKVTQSSRYLVKRTGEKVFLECVQDMDHENMFWYRQDPGLGLRLIYFSYDVKMKEKGDIPEGYSVSREKKERFSLILESASTNQTSMYLCASSRDRGEDEQYFGPGTRLTVT.

The J gene is TRBJ1-4, the V gene TRBV19; tentative D call: TRBD1 (5 bases). Trimming removed 3 bases at V and 3 bases at J, with 8 bases between. Germline V lookup: CDR1 LNHDA, CDR2 SQIVND (reference sequence). The CDR3 is 14 residues long. CDR3 sequence (DNA): TGTGCCAGTAGTATGGGGGACTCTAATGAAAAACTGTTTTTT. The encoded protein is CASSMGDSNEKLFF.